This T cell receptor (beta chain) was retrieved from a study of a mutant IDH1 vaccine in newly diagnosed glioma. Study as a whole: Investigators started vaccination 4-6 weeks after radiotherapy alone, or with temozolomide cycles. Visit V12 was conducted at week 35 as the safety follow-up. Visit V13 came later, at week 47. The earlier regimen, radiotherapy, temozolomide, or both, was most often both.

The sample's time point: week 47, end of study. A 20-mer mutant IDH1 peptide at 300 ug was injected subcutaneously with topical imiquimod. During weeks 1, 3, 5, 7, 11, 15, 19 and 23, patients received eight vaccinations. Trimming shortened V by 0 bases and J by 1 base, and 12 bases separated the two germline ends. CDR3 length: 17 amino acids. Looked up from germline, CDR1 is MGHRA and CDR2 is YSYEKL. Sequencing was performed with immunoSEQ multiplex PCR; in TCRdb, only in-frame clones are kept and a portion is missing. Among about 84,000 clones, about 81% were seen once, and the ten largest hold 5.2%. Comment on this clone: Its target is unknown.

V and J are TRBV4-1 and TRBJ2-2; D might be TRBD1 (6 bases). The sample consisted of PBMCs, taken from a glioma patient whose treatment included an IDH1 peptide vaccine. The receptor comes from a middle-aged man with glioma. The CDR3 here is CASSQDPAGVNTGELFF. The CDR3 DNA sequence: TGCGCCAGCAGCCAAGATCCGGCAGGGGTGAACACCGGGGAGCTGTTTTTT.